This entry lists 18 T cell receptor beta chains sequenced from one sample in a study of blood T cell repertoires in COVID-19. This table comes from immunoSEQ multiplex PCR, and its TCRdb copy is limited to in-frame clones, with some not included. The table shows over 100,000 clones, with less than 85% occurring only once. The sequenced sample consisted of peripheral blood. The receptors originated from a human donor in a cohort sampled during active or convalescent COVID-19.

V usage is TRBV5-1 and J usage is TRBJ2-7; D gene ambiguous. CDR1 and CDR2 (germline): SGHRS, YFSETQ. The CDR3 consists of 13 residues. Trimming removed 4 bases at V and 2 bases at J, with 10 bases between. CDR3 in amino acids: CASSRITAYEQYF. CDR3 bases: TGCGCCAGCAGCCGAATAACGGCCTACGAGCAGTACTTC.

The rearrangement links TRBV7-3 to TRBJ1-2; a weak D match, TRBD1 (5 bases). V was cut by 4 bases and J by 7 bases, with 19 bases left in between. The CDR3 is 15 amino acids. Germline lookup yields CDR1 SGHTA and CDR2 FQGTGA. The CDR3: CASSSTGGALSGYTF. The CDR3 DNA is TGTGCCAGCAGCTCTACAGGAGGGGCATTGAGTGGCTACACCTTC.

The CDR3 region is CASRRGYRDRGTDTQYF. DNA of the CDR3: TGTGCCAGTAGGAGAGGGTACCGGGACAGGGGCACAGATACGCAGTATTTT. This chain links TRBV19 with TRBJ2-3, with 9 bases matching TRBD1. V lost 6 bases and J lost 1; bases outside the gene matches: 11. The CDR3 extends over 17 amino acids. CDR1 is LNHDA and CDR2 is SQIVND in the germline V gene (reference sequence).

The CDR3 coding sequence is TGCGCCAGCAGCCAAGAGGTTTCCGGCTACCCAGGCACTGAAGCTTTCTTT. It codes for CASSQEVSGYPGTEAFF. The chain is built from TRBV4-3 and TRBJ1-1; D not certain. Germline CDR1 is LGHNA and CDR2 is YSLEER. The V end was cut by 0 bases, the J end by 4 bases, with 18 bases between. The CDR3 has 17 amino acids.

The gene calls are TRBV5-1 and TRBJ2-1; 9 bases fit TRBD1. V lost 4 bases to trimming and J lost 2 bases; unmatched junction nucleotides: 10. The germline V gene encodes CDR1 SGHRS and CDR2 YFSETQ. CDR3 length equals 17 residues. The CDR3 nucleotides are TGCGCCAGCAGCATCGGGGCCGGGACAGGGACCTACAATGAGCAGTTCTTC. It yields the protein CASSIGAGTGTYNEQFF. The full variable domain, in which reference TRBV5-1 and TRBJ2-1 provide the parts outside the CDR3, is KAGVTQTPRYLIKTRGQQVTLSCSPISGHRSVSWYQQTPGQGLQFLFEYFSETQRNKGNFPGRFSGRQFSNSRSEMNVSTLELGDSALYLCASSIGAGTGTYNEQFFGPGTRLTVL.

DNA for the CDR3: TGTGCCAGCTCCCCCGACAGATTTGAAGCTTTCTTT. Amino acids: CASSPDRFEAFF. This sequence joins TRBV18 and TRBJ1-1; a weak D match, TRBD1 (5 bases). The length of the CDR3 is 12 residues. V gave up 6 bases and J gave up 7 bases, with 12 bases separating them. Germline CDR1 and CDR2: KGHSH and LQKENI.

This chain uses TRBV24-1 with TRBJ2-1; TRBD2 agrees at 7 bases. J gave up 3 bases and V 4 bases, and 8 bases lay outside the gene matches. The CDR3 extends over 16 amino acids. Germline CDR1 reads KGHDR; CDR2 reads SFDVKD. CDR3 DNA: TGTGCCACCAGTGACCCAAGCGGGAACAACTACAATGAGCAGTTCTTC. It specifies CATSDPSGNNYNEQFF.

The chain joins TRBV7-2 to TRBJ2-1, with TRBD2 identical over 9 bases. V lost 6 bases, J lost 1 base, and 4 bases stayed unmatched. The CDR3 totals 15 residues. Germline loops: CDR1 SGHTA, CDR2 FQGNSA. CDR3 in amino acids: CASRSSGNSYNEQFF. The CDR3, as DNA: TGTGCCAGCAGGTCTAGCGGGAATTCCTACAATGAGCAGTTCTTC. The entire variable domain, with the rest obtained from reference TRBV7-2 and TRBJ2-1, is as follows: GAGVSQSPSNKVTEKGKDVELRCDPISGHTALYWYRQSLGQGLEFLIYFQGNSAPDKSGLPSDRFSAERTGGSVSTLTIQRTQQEDSAVYLCASRSSGNSYNEQFFGPGTRLTVL.

The V gene is TRBV4-3, the J gene TRBJ1-4; D is unclear. V was shortened by 1 base and J by 4 bases, with 10 bases between the two germline ends. The CDR3 is 15 residues long. The germline CDR1 and CDR2 sequences are LGHNA and YSLEER. CDR3 amino acids: CASSQAGRFNEKLFF. The CDR3 region has the DNA TGCGCCAGCAGCCAAGCTGGCAGGTTTAATGAAAAACTGTTTTTT.

V gene TRBV10-3 combines with J gene TRBJ2-5, with 7 nucleotides matching TRBD1. With V trimmed by 4 bases and J by 4 bases, 24 bases remained unmatched. The CDR3 covers 20 residues. Germline loops: CDR1 ENHRY, CDR2 SYGVKD. In nucleotides, the CDR3 is TGTGCCATCAGTGCGTCACCGAAAACGTCTAAAAAAACAGGGGCAGAGACCCAGTACTTC. It is translated as CAISASPKTSKKTGAETQYF.

The V gene is TRBV11-2, the J gene TRBJ1-5; D not certain. The V end lost 5 bases, the J end lost 0 bases, and 14 bases lay between the germline ends. This CDR3 is built from 16 residues. Germline assignment: CDR1 SGHAT and CDR2 FQNNGV. The DNA for the CDR3 is TGTGCCAGCAGCCCTCTGGGCAATTATAGCAATCAGCCCCAGCATTTT. Translation: CASSPLGNYSNQPQHF.

This sequence joins TRBV6-2 or TRBV6-3 and TRBJ2-7; perhaps TRBD1 as D (5 bases). Germline CDR1 and CDR2: MNHEY and SVGEGT. Trimming shortened V by 5 bases and J by 2 bases, and 16 bases separated the two germline ends. The CDR3 has 15 residues. CDR3 in amino acids: CASSRAWQGAYEQYF. The CDR3 nucleotides are TGTGCCAGCAGTCGTGCCTGGCAGGGTGCCTACGAGCAGTACTTC.

The rearrangement links TRBV7-2 to TRBJ2-7; D is perhaps TRBD2 (5 bases). The CDR3 extends over 15 amino acids. Per germline, CDR1 SGHTA and CDR2 FQGNSA. Trimming cost V 6 bases and J 0 bases, with 15 bases left between them. The CDR3 loop reads CASSQQVGSSYEQYF. CDR3 in DNA: TGTGCCAGCAGTCAGCAGGTGGGGAGCTCCTACGAGCAGTACTTC.

In this sample, this clone turned up once. This sequence joins TRBV6-5 and TRBJ1-6; the D gene is possibly TRBD1 (6 bases). V gave up 6 bases and J gave up 10 bases, with 16 bases separating them. The germline CDR1 and CDR2 sequences are MNHEY and SVGAGI. There are 14 residues in the CDR3. The CDR3 reads CASSRTGNRSPLHF. CDR3 sequence (DNA): TGTGCCAGCAGCCGTACAGGGAACCGCTCACCCCTCCACTTT.

This chain connects TRBV7-2 to TRBJ2-3; TRBD2 agrees at 8 bases. Germline trimming cut 1 base from V and 3 bases from J; bases unmatched to any gene: 6. Germline V gene sequence: CDR1 SGHTA, CDR2 FQGNSA. CDR3 length: 16 residues. CDR3 coding DNA: TGTGCCAGCAGCTTAGGGGCGGGGGGCCGGACAGATACGCAGTATTTT. Translated: CASSLGAGGRTDTQYF.

A few counts support this clone. This rearrangement joins TRBV9 to TRBJ2-2; no firm D call. CDR1 SGDLS and CDR2 YYNGEE come from the germline V gene. The CDR3 length is 12 residues. V lost 4 bases and J 3 bases, leaving 4 bases between the germline ends. The CDR3, as DNA: TGTGCCAGCAGCCCCTACACCGGGGAGCTGTTTTTT. Its protein product is CASSPYTGELFF.

This sequence joins TRBV7-2 and TRBJ2-7; a weak D match, TRBD1 (6 bases). Germline V CDR1 and CDR2: SGHTA, FQGNSA. The length of the CDR3 is 15 residues. Trimming took 1 base from V and 5 from J, leaving 15 bases between them. Here the CDR3 reads CASSLEARGYDEQYF. CDR3 nucleotides: TGTGCCAGCAGCTTAGAAGCTAGGGGGTACGACGAGCAGTACTTC. The full variable domain, its missing parts supplied by reference TRBV7-2 and TRBJ2-7, is GAGVSQSPSNKVTEKGKDVELRCDPISGHTALYWYRQSLGQGLEFLIYFQGNSAPDKSGLPSDRFSAERTGGSVSTLTIQRTQQEDSAVYLCASSLEARGYDEQYFGPGTRLTVT.

V is TRBV3-1 (or the pseudogene TRBV3-2) and J is TRBJ2-5; D perhaps matches TRBD2 (6 bases). The CDR3 runs to 15 residues. Germline-derived CDR1 and CDR2 are LGHDT and YNNKEL (reference sequence). Trimming pared 2 bases from V and 4 bases from J, leaving 14 bases between. CDR3 coding DNA: TGTGCCAGCAGCCAAAACGGGCGGGGAAGAGAGACCCAGTACTTC. It translates to CASSQNGRGRETQYF.